This T cell receptor (beta chain) stems from a study of shared clonotypes between healthy human individuals. Repertoires were generated with immunoSEQ multiplex PCR, while TCRdb's copy carries only in-frame clones and drops some. This sample has 2 million to 2.5 million clones, with 80% to 95% found just once. CDR3 length equals 18 residues. The source material was naive CD4+ T cells from PBMCs. This sample's subset: CD45RA+ positively selected. This clonotype originated in a man between 18 and 29 years old in good health. Some clones in this sample may be carry-over from other donors' samples. The chain recombines TRBV21-1 with TRBJ2-7; the listed D gene, TRBD1, was not tested against the DNA. TRBV21-1 is deemed a pseudogene. This CDR3 is CARTLPPATDRETYEQYF. CDR3 bases: TGTGCCAGAACCCTACCTCCGGCGACAGACAGGGAAACCTACGAGCAGTACTTC.